The clone carrying this T cell receptor beta chain showed up just once. No antigen is known for it. PCR involved 60 Vbeta and 13 Jbeta primers. Here immunoSEQ multiplex PCR was the method, and the copy in TCRdb shows in-frame clones only, minus some. The data contain some 120,000 clones, around 79% of them singletons. The sample belongs to a study of cytomegalovirus exposure and HLA in healthy donors. About the research overall: A prior analysis found 117 million unique TCR beta sequences from around 180 million T cells.

Points from the study as a whole: Earlier findings revealed that most TCR beta V segments proved productive either about 90% or about 30% of the time. When analyzed later, a missense DCLRE1C variant was found to be linked to TCR beta V- and J-gene trimming.

The source of this sequence is a middle-aged woman in good health and CMV-seronegative. Material for sequencing was PBMCs.

In DNA, the CDR3 is TGTGCCAGCAGTTACCTTGCAGGCCAGGTGGTCTATGGCTACACCTTC. It yields the protein CASSYLAGQVVYGYTF. This chain connects TRBV6-5 to TRBJ1-2; D is unclear. Deletions cut 2 bases from V and 4 bases from J, with 17 bases between. The CDR3 extends over 16 amino acids. The V gene's germline CDR1 is MNHEY and CDR2 SVGAGI.